The clone carrying this T cell receptor (beta chain) was detected once. Antigen: not known. This specimen belongs to a study of cytomegalovirus exposure and HLA in healthy donors. The wider study: Early released data comprised tens of millions of unique TCRs from HLA-typed donors. Study findings and constraints: In a later analysis, TCR beta V- and J-gene trimming was associated with a missense DCLRE1C variant. Overall, under 200 TCR beta chains were annotated as cytomegalovirus-associated.

PCR amplification relied on 60 Vbeta primers (plus 13 Jbeta primers). TCRdb's copy holds only in-frame clones and misses some; the assay was immunoSEQ multiplex PCR. The table has 150,000 to 200,000 clones, about 90% seen once; the top ten hold more than 1%. Material: PBMCs. This receptor was taken from a boy aged 2-15 years in good health and CMV-seronegative.

CDR3 nucleotide sequence: TGCAGCGCCGGGAATAGGAACACTGAAGCTTTCTTT. Translated: CSAGNRNTEAFF. V usage is TRBV29-1 and J usage is TRBJ1-1; D unclear. Germline values: CDR1 SQVTM, CDR2 ANQGSEA. V was pared by 7 bases and J by 1 base, with 10 bases between. The CDR3 sequence is 12 residues long.